The 22 T cell receptor beta chains below come from one sample, sequenced in a study of Ad26.COV2.S vaccination and SARS-CoV-2 variants. Treatment meaning: about 20 received Ad26.COV2.S at low or high dose, single or two shots; about 5 received placebo; per-sample allocation not given. Samples came from day 63 after the first vaccine or placebo injection. Clones were sequenced by immunoSEQ multiplex PCR, and TCRdb holds only the in-frame ones, with some missing. The sample shows over 400,000 clones, around 92% of them seen only once. Sequencing used peripheral blood, obtained in a trial of Ad26.COV2.S vaccine versus placebo. The receptor set was obtained from a person between 18 and 60 years old who received the Ad26.COV2.S COVID-19 vaccine or a placebo.

This clone occurred a few times. The chain has TRBV19 and TRBJ1-3; D uncertain. CDR1 is LNHDA and CDR2 is SQIVND in the germline V gene (reference sequence). This CDR3 is built from 14 residues. V lost 7 bases, J lost 3 bases, and 13 bases lay in between. This chain's CDR3 is CASNGGRVGNTIYF. The CDR3 nucleotides are TGTGCCAGTAATGGAGGACGGGTTGGAAACACCATATATTTT.

This chain joins TRBV23-1 and TRBJ1-5; D not certain. TRBV23-1 is an ORF; its function is uncertain. The CDR3 length is 13 residues. V dropped 3 bases and J dropped 6 bases, with 9 bases sitting between them. CDR3: CASSHEDGQPQHF. In DNA form, the CDR3 reads TGCGCCAGCAGTCATGAGGACGGTCAGCCCCAGCATTTT.

The chain has TRBV21-1 and TRBJ1-2; the table's D call, TRBD1, has no DNA check behind it. TRBV21-1 counts as a pseudogene. This CDR3 has 13 residues. This CDR3 is CASRIDRGGGYTF. CDR3 nucleotide sequence: TGTGCCAGCAGGATAGACAGGGGGGGTGGCTACACCTTC.

The CDR3 nucleotides read TGTGCCAGCAGCGTAGGTTGGACAGGGAGTCGTCATGAGCAGTTCTTC. Translation: CASSVGWTGSRHEQFF. J is TRBJ2-1 and V is TRBV9, with TRBD1 identical over 8 bases. The CDR3 has 16 residues. J lost 8 bases, V lost 0 bases, and 10 bases had no gene match. Germline CDR1 SGDLS, CDR2 YYNGEE.

V gene TRBV14 combines with J gene TRBJ2-5; D may correspond to TRBD1 or TRBD2 (5 bases each). V was trimmed by 3 bases and J by 0 bases, leaving 17 bases between them. Germline V gives CDR1 SGHDN, CDR2 FVKESK. The length of the CDR3 is 17 residues. Here the CDR3 DNA reads TGTGCCAGCAGCCAGGAGAGAGGGGACCGACACCAAGAGACCCAGTACTTC. Amino acid sequence: CASSQERGDRHQETQYF. The whole variable domain, remainder taken from reference TRBV14 and TRBJ2-5, is EAGVTQFPSHSVIEKGQTVTLRCDPISGHDNLYWYRRVMGKEIKFLLHFVKESKQDESGMPNNRFLAERTGGTYSTLKVQPAELEDSGVYFCASSQERGDRHQETQYFGPGTRLLVL.

V and J are TRBV11-2 and TRBJ2-3; TRBD2 is a possible D gene (6 bases). Germline CDR1 reads SGHAT; CDR2 reads FQNNGV. This CDR3 spans 14 amino acids. Trimming cost V 5 bases and J 1 base, with 10 bases left between them. The CDR3 loop reads CASSPGLGTDTQYF. In nucleotides, the CDR3 is TGTGCCAGCAGCCCGGGACTGGGCACAGATACGCAGTATTTT.

The rearrangement links TRBV3-1 (or the pseudogene TRBV3-2) to TRBJ1-2; D remains ambiguous. This CDR3 is 15 amino acids long. Trimming removed 5 bases from V and 5 bases from J, with 18 bases in between. Germline CDR1 and CDR2: LGHDT and YNNKEL (reference sequence). CDR3 sequence reads: CASSSPGPGVYGYTF. Here the CDR3 DNA reads TGTGCCAGCAGCTCTCCGGGTCCTGGGGTTTATGGCTACACCTTC.

This sequence joins TRBV7-2 and TRBJ2-5; 13 bases are a match to TRBD2. The CDR3 sequence is 17 residues long. Germline CDR1 and CDR2: SGHTA and FQGNSA. V lost 1 base, J lost 2 bases, and 4 bases stayed unmatched. CDR3 in amino acids: CASSLGGLAGPQETQYF. The CDR3 DNA follows: TGTGCCAGCAGCTTAGGGGGACTAGCGGGGCCACAAGAGACCCAGTACTTC.

The V gene is TRBV5-1, the J gene TRBJ1-1; D ambiguous. The CDR3 has 12 amino acids. The ends were cut back, 6 bases at V and 3 bases at J, with 9 bases in the middle. The germline V gene has CDR1 SGHRS and CDR2 YFSETQ. The CDR3 here is CASKYKDTEAFF. For the CDR3, the DNA is TGCGCCAGCAAATACAAGGACACTGAAGCTTTCTTT.

The V and J genes are TRBV18 and TRBJ2-3; D unclear. Germline V gives CDR1 KGHSH, CDR2 LQKENI. CDR3 length: 17 amino acids. V lost 5 bases, J lost 0 bases, and 18 bases lay in between. Here the CDR3 reads CASSNPKVPRSTDTQYF. In DNA, the CDR3 is TGTGCCAGCTCAAATCCGAAGGTTCCAAGAAGCACAGATACGCAGTATTTT.

The chain recombines TRBV5-1 with TRBJ2-1; D is uncertain. The CDR3 loop spans 15 amino acids. The ends were cut back, 4 bases at V and 0 bases at J, with 11 bases in the middle. The germline gives CDR1 SGHRS, CDR2 YFSETQ. The CDR3 DNA is TGCGCCAGCAGCCCAAGGGCAGTCTCCTACAATGAGCAGTTCTTC. The encoded protein is CASSPRAVSYNEQFF.

This chain joins TRBV6-5 and TRBJ1-1; D may be TRBD1 (5 bases). Germline V gives CDR1 MNHEY, CDR2 SVGAGI. CDR3 length: 14 amino acids. Between the trimmed V and J ends, which lost 3 bases and 5 bases, there was a span of 13 bases. In DNA, the CDR3 is TGTGCCAGCAGTTATTACGACAGTCGGACTGAAGCTTTCTTT. It codes for CASSYYDSRTEAFF.

The V call is TRBV12-3 or TRBV12-4, the J call TRBJ2-7, with D unresolved. V was shortened by 6 bases and J by 3 bases, with 12 bases between the two germline ends. The CDR3 extends over 13 amino acids. DNA for the CDR3: TGTGCCAGCAGAAAGACACAACGCTACGAGCAGTACTTC. It encodes CASRKTQRYEQYF.

This chain links TRBV6-5 with TRBJ2-3; no reliable D call. This CDR3 is 12 amino acids long. V lost 5 bases to trimming and J lost 1 base, with 4 bases between them. The germline V gene has CDR1 MNHEY and CDR2 SVGAGI. CDR3 sequence reads: CASSIRTDTQYF. In DNA form, the CDR3 reads TGTGCCAGCAGTATTCGCACAGATACGCAGTATTTT.

This sequence joins TRBV5-6 and TRBJ1-1, with D perhaps TRBD1 (5 bases). Germline V gene sequence: CDR1 SGHDT, CDR2 YYEEEE. Trimming left V 4 bases short and J 11 bases short, with 15 bases between. The CDR3 consists of 12 residues. CDR3: CASSRRGRVAFF. CDR3 DNA: TGTGCCAGCAGCCGACGGGGGAGAGTGGCTTTCTTT.

The V call is TRBV6-5, the J call TRBJ2-2; 9 bases align to TRBD2. Trimming took 5 bases from V and 14 from J; bases not matched to a gene: 12. CDR1 and CDR2 from the germline V gene are MNHEY and SVGAGI. This CDR3 is built from 14 residues. The CDR3 bases are TGTGCCAGCAGTAATCAAATGCTAGCGGGGTACCTGTTTTTT. Encoded protein: CASSNQMLAGYLFF.

This chain joins TRBV7-6 and TRBJ1-1, with a possible D match to TRBD1 (5 bases). This CDR3 region has 16 residues. V lost 5 bases and J 4 bases, leaving 20 bases between the germline ends. Germline-derived CDR1 and CDR2 are SGHVS and FNYEAQ. The CDR3 coding sequence is TGTGCCAGCAGCAACCCATACGGAGGGAGGGGCACTGAAGCTTTCTTT. It yields the protein CASSNPYGGRGTEAFF.

The chain recombines TRBV3-1 (or the pseudogene TRBV3-2) with TRBJ1-4; D gene ambiguous. Germline CDR1 is LGHDT and CDR2 is YNNKEL (reference sequence). Between the trimmed V and J ends, which lost 6 bases and 7 bases, there was a span of 12 bases. The CDR3 runs 13 residues. As DNA, the CDR3 is TGTGCCAGCAGTCGGAAGTGGAGTGAAAAACTGTTTTTT. This encodes CASSRKWSEKLFF.

The gene calls are TRBV7-6 and TRBJ2-3; 9 positions agree with TRBD1. CDR1 and CDR2 from the germline V gene are SGHVS and FNYEAQ. V was clipped by 5 bases and J by 2 bases; unmatched bases: 17. The CDR3 consists of 19 residues. This CDR3 reads CASSAGVGPGQGFTDTQYF. As DNA, the CDR3 is TGTGCCAGCAGCGCAGGTGTTGGTCCGGGACAGGGTTTCACAGATACGCAGTATTTT.

The chain combines TRBV9 with TRBJ2-5; TRBD1 agrees at 7 bases. Per the germline V gene, CDR1 is SGDLS and CDR2 is YYNGEE. J lost 4 bases, V lost 0 bases, and 9 bases had no gene match. There are 16 residues in the CDR3. The CDR3 loop reads CASSVGTGRGGETQYF. The CDR3 DNA reads as TGTGCCAGCAGCGTAGGGACAGGACGAGGGGGAGAGACCCAGTACTTC.

The chain uses TRBV9 and TRBJ2-3; tentatively, D is TRBD2 (9 bases). This CDR3 region has 16 residues. The ends were cut back, 6 bases at V and 6 bases at J, with 23 bases in the middle. Germline assignment: CDR1 SGDLS and CDR2 YYNGEE. The CDR3 bases are TGTGCCAGCAACGGACCGAGACAGGGGACTAGCGATACGCAGTATTTT. Its translation: CASNGPRQGTSDTQYF.

As DNA, the CDR3 is TGTGCCAGCAGTTTATCATTACTTCCGAGGGGTAGCAATCAGCCCCAGCATTTT. Its protein is CASSLSLLPRGSNQPQHF. J is TRBJ1-5 and V is TRBV28, with a tentative D call TRBD1 (5 bases). Germline lookup yields CDR1 MDHEN and CDR2 SYDVKM. This CDR3 has 18 amino acids. The ends were cut back, 1 base at V and 0 bases at J, with 16 bases in the middle.